These T cell receptor beta chains were read from a single sample in a study of T-cell reconstitution after alpha-beta-depleted transplantation in children. TCRdb processed the PCR reads anew with MiXCR; each CDR3 protein has one entry. The sample has about 250,000 distinct CDR3 sequences; roughly a quarter are singletons. The sample consisted of PBMCs, mostly from graft donor cells, taken 360 days after TCRalphabeta/CD19-depleted stem cell transplant. The receptors originated from a female patient aged 2-10 years who had a stem cell transplant for congenital amegakaryocytic thrombocytopenia, so the T cells may come from the graft donor. Both conserved end residues are part of each CDR3. A D gene is named only where the DNA matches it firmly. Not every row has a clone size; where given, it reads once, few, many or a size class.

j_gene	d_gene	abundance	v_gene	CDR3nt	CDR3aa
TRBJ2-2	NA	NA	TRBV20-1	TGCAGTGCTAGACCGTTGGGGCGGAACACCGGGGAGCTGTTTTTT	CSARPLGRNTGELFF
TRBJ2-4	TRBD2	few	TRBV7-2	TGTGCCAGCAGCTTTAGCGGGGGAGGAGGAAACATTCAGTACTTC	CASSFSGGGGNIQYF
TRBJ2-3	TRBD1	NA	TRBV5-1	TGCGCCAGCAGCTGGATGACAGGGGTAGCGCCAGATACGCAGTATTTT	CASSWMTGVAPDTQYF
TRBJ2-3	NA	few	TRBV7-9	TGTGCCAGCAGCCCACGAGACCAACCTAGCACAGATACGCAGTATTTT	CASSPRDQPSTDTQYF
TRBJ2-3	TRBD2	NA	TRBV18	TGTGCCAGCTCACCATTGATGACTAGCGGGAGAGCGGATACGCAGTATTTT	CASSPLMTSGRADTQYF
TRBJ2-7	NA	NA	TRBV6-2/TRBV6-3	TGTGCCAGCAGTTACAGGCCAGGGAACTACGAGCAGTACTTC	CASSYRPGNYEQYF
TRBJ2-1	NA	NA	TRBV10-2	TGCGCCAGCAGCGTGGAGGCCGAGGGCAATGAGCAGTTCTTC	CASSVEAEGNEQFF
TRBJ1-1	NA	NA	TRBV20-1	TGCAGTGCTAGAGATCTTAGGGCAGTTGAGAACACTGAAGCTTTCTTT	CSARDLRAVENTEAFF
TRBJ2-7	TRBD2	many	TRBV5-1	TGCGCCAGCAGACTGGGACTATCGGAGCAGTACTTC	CASRLGLSEQYF
TRBJ1-1	NA	few	TRBV5-1	TGCGCCAGCAGCCTAGATACGACGGGTGAAGCTTTCTTT	CASSLDTTGEAFF
TRBJ2-1	NA	few	TRBV29-1	TGCAGCGCCGAAGATGGGGGTAGCTCCTACAATGAGCAGTTCTTC	CSAEDGGSSYNEQFF
TRBJ2-5	NA	few	TRBV20-1	TGCAGTGCTAGAGCCGCAGGGGGGAGGCCCCAGTACTTC	CSARAAGGRPQYF
TRBJ2-3	NA	NA	TRBV9	TGTGCCAGCAGCGTAGAGAGCGCGGTGACAGATACGCAGTATTTT	CASSVESAVTDTQYF
TRBJ2-5	TRBD2	NA	TRBV4-3	TGCGCCAGCAGCCAGGCGGGACTAGCGTCTAAAGAGACCCAGTACTTC	CASSQAGLASKETQYF
TRBJ1-1	NA	many	TRBV20-1	TGCAGTGCTCTCAGGGTTATGACTGAAGCTTTCTTT	CSALRVMTEAFF
TRBJ1-1	NA	few	TRBV10-3	TGTGCCATCAAAAAGGGGCATTTTAACAGCAACACTGAAGCTTTCTTT	CAIKKGHFNSNTEAFF
TRBJ1-1	TRBD1	few	TRBV10-3	TGTGCCATCAGTGTGACAGGGGGTAGGGCTGAAGCTTTCTTT	CAISVTGGRAEAFF
TRBJ2-7	TRBD2	NA	TRBV2	TGTGCCAGCAGGTTAACTAGCGGGAGTTCCCACGAGCAGTACTTC	CASRLTSGSSHEQYF
TRBJ1-2	NA	few	TRBV5-1	TGCGCCAGCAGCTTGGAACAGCCCTATGGCTACACCTTC	CASSLEQPYGYTF
TRBJ2-2	NA	few	TRBV12-3/TRBV12-4	TGTGCCAGCGGCCCCTCTGCCGGGGAGCTGTTTTTT	CASGPSAGELFF
TRBJ1-5	NA	NA	TRBV3-1	TGTGCCAGCAGCCAAGTCGTAGGGGGTCCGCCCCAGCATTTT	CASSQVVGGPPQHF
TRBJ2-7	TRBD1	few	TRBV12-3/TRBV12-4	TGTGCCAGCACCGACGGGGACAGACACTACGAGCAGTACTTC	CASTDGDRHYEQYF
TRBJ1-5	NA	many	TRBV3-1	TGTGCCAGCAGCCAAGATTTAGGGTACGGCAATCAGCCCCAGCATTTT	CASSQDLGYGNQPQHF
TRBJ2-1	NA	NA	TRBV7-6	TGTGCCAGCAGCAAGGCTCCAGGCAACTACAATGAGCAGTTCTTC	CASSKAPGNYNEQFF
TRBJ2-7	NA	NA	TRBV10-2	TGCGCCAGCAGTGAGTCGGACAGTTTAGGGGCCTACGAGCAGTACTTC	CASSESDSLGAYEQYF
TRBJ2-7	NA	NA	TRBV4-1	TGCGCCAGCAGCCAACCCGGGAGCTCCTACGAGCAGTACTTC	CASSQPGSSYEQYF
TRBJ2-2	TRBD1	NA	TRBV5-1	TGCGCCAGCAGCCACCGACAGGGGGCAAGGACCGGGGAGCTGTTTTTT	CASSHRQGARTGELFF
TRBJ2-2	TRBD2	few	TRBV12-3/TRBV12-4	TGTGCCAGCATCACTAGCGGGAAGAACACCGGGGAGCTGTTTTTT	CASITSGKNTGELFF
TRBJ2-1	TRBD2	NA	TRBV12-3/TRBV12-4	TGTGCCAGCAGTCAGGGACTAGCGGGAACCACCTACAATGAGCAGTTCTTC	CASSQGLAGTTYNEQFF
TRBJ2-1	TRBD1	NA	TRBV20-1	TGCAGTGCTAGAGGGACAGGGAATGAGCAGTTCTTC	CSARGTGNEQFF
TRBJ2-3	NA	few	TRBV15	TGTGCCACCAGCAGTTCTAGAAGTTCGCAGTATTTT	CATSSSRSSQYF
TRBJ1-1	TRBD1	few	TRBV19	TGTGCCAGTACCCCCCAATGGAAGGGGGCGAGCACTGAAGCTTTCTTT	CASTPQWKGASTEAFF
TRBJ2-7	NA	NA	TRBV20-1	TGCAGTGTAGTCCCGGGACACTCCTACGAGCAGTACTTC	CSVVPGHSYEQYF
TRBJ1-2	NA	NA	TRBV15	TGTGCCACCAGACAACGAGGGCTTACGGCCGGCACCTTC	CATRQRGLTAGTF
TRBJ1-3	NA	few	TRBV7-4	TGTGCCAGCAGCTTAGAGGGCGGGGCTGGAAACACCATATATTTT	CASSLEGGAGNTIYF
TRBJ2-7	TRBD1	few	TRBV20-1	TGCAGTACCGGGACAGGGGGCTACGAGCAGTACTTC	CSTGTGGYEQYF
TRBJ2-3	TRBD2	NA	TRBV2	TGTGCCAGCAGGGGGGGACTAGTGTCAGATACGCAGTATTTT	CASRGGLVSDTQYF
TRBJ2-1	TRBD2	NA	TRBV20-1	TGCAGTGCTAATCTAGCGGGACTAGTATACAATGAGCAGTTCTTC	CSANLAGLVYNEQFF
TRBJ1-5	NA	NA	TRBV5-1	TGCGCCAGCAGCTTGAACCCAGGGGCCCAACAGCCCCAGCATTTT	CASSLNPGAQQPQHF
TRBJ2-5	TRBD2	NA	TRBV5-6	TGTGCCAGCAGCTCACTAGCGGGGCGTCTTCAAGAGACCCAGTACTTC	CASSSLAGRLQETQYF
TRBJ1-1	NA	NA	TRBV28	TGTGCCAGCATTACACCAAACCGGGGCACTGAAGCTTTCTTT	CASITPNRGTEAFF
TRBJ2-1	NA	NA	TRBV20-1	TGCAGTGCTAGAAATAAGGGGTTCGATGAGCAGTTCTTC	CSARNKGFDEQFF
TRBJ2-3	TRBD1	few	TRBV9	TGTGCCAGCAGCGTAGGCAGGGGGGATACGCAGTATTTT	CASSVGRGDTQYF
TRBJ2-5	TRBD1	NA	TRBV11-2	TGTGCCAGCACCAAATTCCAGGGGGCGAGAGGAGAGACCCAGTACTTC	CASTKFQGARGETQYF
TRBJ2-7	NA	NA	TRBV28	TGTGCCAGCATGAGGAGCTCCTACGAGCAGTACTTC	CASMRSSYEQYF